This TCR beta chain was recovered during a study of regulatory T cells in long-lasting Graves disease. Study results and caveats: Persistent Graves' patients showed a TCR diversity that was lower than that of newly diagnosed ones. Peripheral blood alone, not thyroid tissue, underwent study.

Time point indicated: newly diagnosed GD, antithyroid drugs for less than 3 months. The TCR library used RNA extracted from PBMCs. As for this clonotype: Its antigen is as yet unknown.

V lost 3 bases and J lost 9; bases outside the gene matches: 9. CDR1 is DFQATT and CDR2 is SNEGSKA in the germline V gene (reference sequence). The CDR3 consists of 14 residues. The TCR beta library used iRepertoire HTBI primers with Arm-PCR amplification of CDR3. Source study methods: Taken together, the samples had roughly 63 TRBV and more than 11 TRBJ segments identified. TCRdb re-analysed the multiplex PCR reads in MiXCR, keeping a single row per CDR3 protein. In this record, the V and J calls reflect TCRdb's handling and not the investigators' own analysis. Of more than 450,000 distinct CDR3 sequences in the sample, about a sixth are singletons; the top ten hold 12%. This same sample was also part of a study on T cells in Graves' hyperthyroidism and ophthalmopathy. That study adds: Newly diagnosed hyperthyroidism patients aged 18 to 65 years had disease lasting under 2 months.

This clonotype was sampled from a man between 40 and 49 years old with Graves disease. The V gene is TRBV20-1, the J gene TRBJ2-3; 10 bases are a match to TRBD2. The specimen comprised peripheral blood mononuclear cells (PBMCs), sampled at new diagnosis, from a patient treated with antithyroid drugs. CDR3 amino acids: CSASSSGRGETQYF. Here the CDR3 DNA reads TGCAGTGCTAGTTCTAGCGGGAGAGGAGAAACGCAGTATTTT.